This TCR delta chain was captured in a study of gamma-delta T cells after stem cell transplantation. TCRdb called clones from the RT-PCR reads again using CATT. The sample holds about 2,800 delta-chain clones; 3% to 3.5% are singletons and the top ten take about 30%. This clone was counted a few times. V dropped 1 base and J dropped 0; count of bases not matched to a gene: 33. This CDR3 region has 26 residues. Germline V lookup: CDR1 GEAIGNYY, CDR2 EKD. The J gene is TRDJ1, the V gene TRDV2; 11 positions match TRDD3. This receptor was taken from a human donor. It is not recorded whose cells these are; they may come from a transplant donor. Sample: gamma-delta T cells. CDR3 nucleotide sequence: TGTGCCTGTGACACTTTGCCCTGGGGGATACCCCTACCGGATAAGTCCCGCACTTCCCACACCGATAAACTCATCTTT. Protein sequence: CACDTLPWGIPLPDKSRTSHTDKLIF.